The TCR beta chain described here comes from a study of T cell changes during pregnancy in multiple sclerosis. Clones were sequenced by immunoSEQ multiplex PCR, and TCRdb holds only the in-frame ones, with some missing. Of about 24,000 clones listed, over 85% are singletons. The CDR3 has 15 amino acids. Trimming cost V 0 bases and J 5 bases, with 14 bases left between them. The germline V gene has CDR1 SGHNT and CDR2 YYREEE (reference sequence). The gene calls are TRBV5-4 and TRBJ1-1; no reliable D call. Sequenced material: CD8+ T cells from peripheral blood mononuclear cells, taken in the third trimester of pregnancy. This receptor was identified in a female donor in good health, enrolled as a control in a pregnancy study. This chain's CDR3 is CASSLGWGEGTEAFF. As DNA, the CDR3 is TGTGCCAGCAGCTTGGGATGGGGAGAGGGAACTGAAGCTTTCTTT.